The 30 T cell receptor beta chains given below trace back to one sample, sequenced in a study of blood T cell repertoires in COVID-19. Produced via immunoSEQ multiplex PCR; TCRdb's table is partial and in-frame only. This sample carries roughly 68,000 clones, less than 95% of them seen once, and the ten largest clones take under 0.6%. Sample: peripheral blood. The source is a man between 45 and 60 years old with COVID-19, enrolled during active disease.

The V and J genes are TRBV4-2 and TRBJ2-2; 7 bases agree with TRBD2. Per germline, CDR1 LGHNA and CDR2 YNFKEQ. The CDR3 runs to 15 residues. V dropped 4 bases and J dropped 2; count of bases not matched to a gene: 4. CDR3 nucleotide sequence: TGTGCCAGCAGCCGGGGCGGGAGTAACACCGGGGAGCTGTTTTTT. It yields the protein CASSRGGSNTGELFF.

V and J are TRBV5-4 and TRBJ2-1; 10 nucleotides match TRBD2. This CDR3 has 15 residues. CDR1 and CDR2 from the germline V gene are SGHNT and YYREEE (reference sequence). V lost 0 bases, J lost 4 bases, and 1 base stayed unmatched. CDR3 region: CASSLEAGGYNEQFF. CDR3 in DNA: TGTGCCAGCAGCTTGGAAGCGGGGGGGTACAATGAGCAGTTCTTC.

The CDR3 is CASSMRGQGKTQYF. CDR3 nucleotides: TGTGCCAGTAGTATGAGGGGACAGGGGAAGACCCAGTACTTC. The genes are TRBV19 and TRBJ2-5, with 10 bases that match TRBD1. V dropped 3 bases and J dropped 6; count of bases not matched to a gene: 4. The germline CDR1 and CDR2 sequences are LNHDA and SQIVND (reference sequence). The CDR3 length is 14 residues.

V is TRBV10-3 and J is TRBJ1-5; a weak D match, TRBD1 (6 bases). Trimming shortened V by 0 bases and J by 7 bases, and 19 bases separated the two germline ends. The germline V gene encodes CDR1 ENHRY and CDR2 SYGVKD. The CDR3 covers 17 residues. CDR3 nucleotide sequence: TGTGCCATCAGTGAGTCAGCCGCACCCAGGGGCGGGCAGCCCCAGCATTTT. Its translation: CAISESAAPRGGQPQHF.

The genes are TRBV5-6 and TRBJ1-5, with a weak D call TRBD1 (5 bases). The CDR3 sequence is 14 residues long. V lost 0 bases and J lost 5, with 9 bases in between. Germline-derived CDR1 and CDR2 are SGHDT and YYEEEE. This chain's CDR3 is CASSLGGEYQPQHF. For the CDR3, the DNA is TGTGCCAGCAGCTTGGGGGGGGAGTATCAGCCCCAGCATTTT.

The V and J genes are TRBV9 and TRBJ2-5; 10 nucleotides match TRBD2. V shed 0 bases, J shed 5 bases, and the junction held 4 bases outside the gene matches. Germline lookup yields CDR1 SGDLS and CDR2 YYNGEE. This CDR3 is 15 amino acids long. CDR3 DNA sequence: TGTGCCAGCAGCGTAGGAGCGGGAGGGGGCGAGACCCAGTACTTC. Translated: CASSVGAGGGETQYF. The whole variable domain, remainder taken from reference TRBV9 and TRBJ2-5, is DSGVTQTPKHLITATGQRVTLRCSPRSGDLSVYWYQQSLDQGLQFLIQYYNGEERAKGNILERFSAQQFPDLHSELNLSSLELGDSALYFCASSVGAGGGETQYFGPGTRLLVL.

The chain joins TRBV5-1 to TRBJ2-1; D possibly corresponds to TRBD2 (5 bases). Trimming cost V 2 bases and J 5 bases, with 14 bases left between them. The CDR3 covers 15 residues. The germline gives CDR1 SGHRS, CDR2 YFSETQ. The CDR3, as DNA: TGCGCCAGCAGCTTCCAACCTCTAGCTGACAATGAGCAGTTCTTC. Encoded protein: CASSFQPLADNEQFF.

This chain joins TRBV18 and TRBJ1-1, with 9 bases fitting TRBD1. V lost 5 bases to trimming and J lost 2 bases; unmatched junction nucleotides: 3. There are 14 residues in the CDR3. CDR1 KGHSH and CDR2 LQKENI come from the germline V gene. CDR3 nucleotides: TGTGCCAGCTCAGACAGGGGGTATAACACTGAAGCTTTCTTT. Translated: CASSDRGYNTEAFF.

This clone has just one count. CDR3 sequence: CAISEPGTGAYEQYF. The CDR3 nucleotides are TGTGCCATCAGTGAGCCCGGGACAGGGGCCTACGAGCAGTACTTC. The genes are TRBV10-3 and TRBJ2-7; 10 bases fit TRBD1. Germline CDR1 and CDR2: ENHRY and SYGVKD. After removal of 2 bases from V and 2 bases from J, the junction contained 3 bases not matched to a gene. This CDR3 contains 15 residues.

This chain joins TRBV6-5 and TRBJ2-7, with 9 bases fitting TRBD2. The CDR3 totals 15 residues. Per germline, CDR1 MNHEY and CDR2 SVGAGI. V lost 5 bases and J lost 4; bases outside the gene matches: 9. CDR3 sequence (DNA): TGTGCCAGCAGTCTCAATAGCGGGAGTAGGTACGAGCAGTACTTC. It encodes CASSLNSGSRYEQYF.

DNA of the CDR3: TGCAGCGTCGACGTAGGGGGTCTAGGGACTGAAGCTTTCTTT. As protein: CSVDVGGLGTEAFF. V gene TRBV29-1 combines with J gene TRBJ1-1, with D possibly being TRBD1 (6 bases). CDR3 length: 14 amino acids. Trimming removed 6 bases at V and 5 bases at J, with 19 bases between. Germline CDR1 SQVTM, CDR2 ANQGSEA.

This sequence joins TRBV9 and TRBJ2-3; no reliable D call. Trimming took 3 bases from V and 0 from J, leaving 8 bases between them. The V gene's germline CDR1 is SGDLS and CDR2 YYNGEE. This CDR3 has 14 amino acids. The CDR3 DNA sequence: TGTGCCAGCAGCGCGACACAGAGCACAGATACGCAGTATTTT. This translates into CASSATQSTDTQYF.

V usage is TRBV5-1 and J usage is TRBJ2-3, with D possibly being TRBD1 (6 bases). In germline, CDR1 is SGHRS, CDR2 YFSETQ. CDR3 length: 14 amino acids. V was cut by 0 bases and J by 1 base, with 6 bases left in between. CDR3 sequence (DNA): TGCGCCAGCAGCTTGGGGACAGGCACAGATACGCAGTATTTT. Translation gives CASSLGTGTDTQYF.

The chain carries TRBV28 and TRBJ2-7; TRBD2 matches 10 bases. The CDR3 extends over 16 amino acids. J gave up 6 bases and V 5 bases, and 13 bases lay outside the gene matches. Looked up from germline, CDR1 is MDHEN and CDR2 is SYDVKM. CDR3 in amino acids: CASSTPGEAGGLEQYF. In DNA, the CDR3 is TGTGCCAGCAGTACCCCGGGGGAAGCGGGAGGGCTCGAGCAGTACTTC.

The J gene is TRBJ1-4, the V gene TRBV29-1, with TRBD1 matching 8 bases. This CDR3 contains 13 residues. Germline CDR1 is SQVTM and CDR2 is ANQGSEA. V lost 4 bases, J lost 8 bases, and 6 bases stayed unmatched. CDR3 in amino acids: CSVARTGNEKLFF. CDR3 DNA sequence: TGCAGCGTTGCAAGGACAGGGAACGAAAAACTGTTTTTT.

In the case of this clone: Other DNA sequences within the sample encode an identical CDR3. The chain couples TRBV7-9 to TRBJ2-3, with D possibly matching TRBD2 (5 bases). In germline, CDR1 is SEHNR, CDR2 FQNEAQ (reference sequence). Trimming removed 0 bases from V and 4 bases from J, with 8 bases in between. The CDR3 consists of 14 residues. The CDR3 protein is CASSLAGAPDTQYF. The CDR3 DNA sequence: TGTGCCAGCAGCTTAGCGGGAGCGCCAGATACGCAGTATTTT.

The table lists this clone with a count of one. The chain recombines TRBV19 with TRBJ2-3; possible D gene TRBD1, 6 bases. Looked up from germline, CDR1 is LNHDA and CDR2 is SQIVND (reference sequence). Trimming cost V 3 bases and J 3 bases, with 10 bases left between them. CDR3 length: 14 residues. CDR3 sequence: CASSIPRGTDTQYF. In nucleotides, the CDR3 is TGTGCCAGTAGTATTCCCAGGGGAACAGATACGCAGTATTTT. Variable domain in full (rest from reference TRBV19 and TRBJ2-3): DGGITQSPKYLFRKEGQNVTLSCEQNLNHDAMYWYRQDPGQGLRLIYYSQIVNDFQKGDIAEGYSVSREKKESFPLTVTSAQKNPTAFYLCASSIPRGTDTQYFGPGTRLTVL.

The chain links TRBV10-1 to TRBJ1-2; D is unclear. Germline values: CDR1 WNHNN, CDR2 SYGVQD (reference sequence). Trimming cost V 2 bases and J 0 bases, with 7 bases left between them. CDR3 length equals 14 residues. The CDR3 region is CASSEPIANYGYTF. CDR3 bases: TGCGCCAGCAGTGAGCCGATAGCTAACTATGGCTACACCTTC.

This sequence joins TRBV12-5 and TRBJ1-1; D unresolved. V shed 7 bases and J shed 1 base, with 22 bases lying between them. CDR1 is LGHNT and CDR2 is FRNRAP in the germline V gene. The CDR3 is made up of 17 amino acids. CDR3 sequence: CASAHPRETLGNTEAFF. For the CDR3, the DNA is TGTGCTAGTGCCCACCCCCGGGAGACCTTAGGGAACACTGAAGCTTTCTTT.

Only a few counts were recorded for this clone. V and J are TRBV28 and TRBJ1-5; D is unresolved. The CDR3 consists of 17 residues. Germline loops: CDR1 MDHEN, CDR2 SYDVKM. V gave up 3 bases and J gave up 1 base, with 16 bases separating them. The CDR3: CASSFTWGGGSNQPQHF. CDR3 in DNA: TGTGCCAGCAGTTTTACATGGGGTGGAGGGAGCAATCAGCCCCAGCATTTT.

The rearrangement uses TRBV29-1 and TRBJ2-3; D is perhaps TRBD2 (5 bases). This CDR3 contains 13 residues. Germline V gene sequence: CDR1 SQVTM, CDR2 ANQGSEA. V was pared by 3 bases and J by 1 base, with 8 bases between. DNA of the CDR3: TGCAGCGTTGAGCAGAGGGGCACAGATACGCAGTATTTT. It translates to CSVEQRGTDTQYF.

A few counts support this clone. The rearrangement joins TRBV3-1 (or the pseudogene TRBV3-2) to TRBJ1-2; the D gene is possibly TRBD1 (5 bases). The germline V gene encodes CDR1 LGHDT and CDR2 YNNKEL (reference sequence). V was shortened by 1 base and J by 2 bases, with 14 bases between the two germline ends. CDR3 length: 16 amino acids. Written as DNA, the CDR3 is TGTGCCAGCAGCCAAGTTTCCGGGACTCAGAACTATGGCTACACCTTC. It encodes CASSQVSGTQNYGYTF.

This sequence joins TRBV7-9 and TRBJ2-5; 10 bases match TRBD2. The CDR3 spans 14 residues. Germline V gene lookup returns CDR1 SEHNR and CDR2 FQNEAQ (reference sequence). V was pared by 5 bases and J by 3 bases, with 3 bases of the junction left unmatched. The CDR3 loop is CASSNLAGEETQYF. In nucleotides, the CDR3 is TGTGCCAGCAGCAATCTAGCGGGAGAAGAGACCCAGTACTTC.

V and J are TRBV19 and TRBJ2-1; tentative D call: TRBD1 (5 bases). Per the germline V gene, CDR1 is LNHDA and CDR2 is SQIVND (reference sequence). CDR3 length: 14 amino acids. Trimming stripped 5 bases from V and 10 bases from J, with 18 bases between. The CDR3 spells CASSGQITTGEQFF. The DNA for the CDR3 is TGTGCCAGTAGTGGGCAGATCACCACAGGCGAGCAGTTCTTC. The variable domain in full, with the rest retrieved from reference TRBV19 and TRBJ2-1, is DGGITQSPKYLFRKEGQNVTLSCEQNLNHDAMYWYRQDPGQGLRLIYYSQIVNDFQKGDIAEGYSVSREKKESFPLTVTSAQKNPTAFYLCASSGQITTGEQFFGPGTRLTVL.

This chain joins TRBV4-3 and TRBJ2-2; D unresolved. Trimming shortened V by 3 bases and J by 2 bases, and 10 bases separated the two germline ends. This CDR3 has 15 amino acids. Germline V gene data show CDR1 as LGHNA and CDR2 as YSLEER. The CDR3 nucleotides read TGCGCCAGCAGCCATCGGCGACAAAACACCGGGGAGCTGTTTTTT. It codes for CASSHRRQNTGELFF.

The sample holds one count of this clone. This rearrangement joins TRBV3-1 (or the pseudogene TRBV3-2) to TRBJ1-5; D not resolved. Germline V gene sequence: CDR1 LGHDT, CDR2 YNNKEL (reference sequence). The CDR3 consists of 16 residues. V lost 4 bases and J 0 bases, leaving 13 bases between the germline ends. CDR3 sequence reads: CASSPRVFYSNQPQHF. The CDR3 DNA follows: TGTGCCAGCAGCCCCCGGGTCTTTTATAGCAATCAGCCCCAGCATTTT.

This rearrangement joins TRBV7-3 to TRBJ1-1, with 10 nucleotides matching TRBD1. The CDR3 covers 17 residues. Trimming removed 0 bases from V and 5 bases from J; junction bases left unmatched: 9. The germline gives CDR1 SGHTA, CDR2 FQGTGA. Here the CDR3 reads CASSLTATGGLGTEAFF. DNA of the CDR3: TGTGCCAGCAGCTTAACCGCGACAGGGGGCCTGGGGACTGAAGCTTTCTTT.

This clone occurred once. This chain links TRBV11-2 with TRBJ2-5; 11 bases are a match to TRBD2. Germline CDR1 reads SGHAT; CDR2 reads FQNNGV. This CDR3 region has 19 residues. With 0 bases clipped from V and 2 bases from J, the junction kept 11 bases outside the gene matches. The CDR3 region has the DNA TGTGCCAGCAGCTTAGATATGACTAGCGGGATAGTGCTTCAAGAGACCCAGTACTTC. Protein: CASSLDMTSGIVLQETQYF. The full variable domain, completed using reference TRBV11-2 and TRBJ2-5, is EAGVAQSPRYKIIEKRQSVAFWCNPISGHATLYWYQQILGQGPKLLIQFQNNGVVDDSQLPKDRFSAERLKGVDSTLKIQPAKLEDSAVYLCASSLDMTSGIVLQETQYFGPGTRLLVL.

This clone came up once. CDR3 sequence (DNA): TGCGCCAGCAGCTCGACAGGGAGTCGCTACGAGCAGTACTTC. Translating gives CASSSTGSRYEQYF. This rearrangement joins TRBV5-1 to TRBJ2-7; TRBD1 agrees at 7 bases. Germline V gene data show CDR1 as SGHRS and CDR2 as YFSETQ. Trimming at V came to 3 bases and at J to 3 bases, leaving 6 bases not matched to a gene. The length of the CDR3 is 14 residues.

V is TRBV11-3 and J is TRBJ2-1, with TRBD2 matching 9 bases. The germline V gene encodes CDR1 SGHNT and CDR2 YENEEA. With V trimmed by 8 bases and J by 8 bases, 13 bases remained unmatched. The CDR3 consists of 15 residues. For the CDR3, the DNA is TGTGCCAGCGCTGTAGGCGGGAGGGCCCTCGATGAGCAGTTCTTC. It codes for CASAVGGRALDEQFF. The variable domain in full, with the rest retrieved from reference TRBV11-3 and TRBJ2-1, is EAGVVQSPRYKIIEKKQPVAFWCNPISGHNTLYWYLQNLGQGPELLIRYENEEAVDDSQLPKDRFSAERLKGVDSTLKIQPAELGDSAVYLCASAVGGRALDEQFFGPGTRLTVL.